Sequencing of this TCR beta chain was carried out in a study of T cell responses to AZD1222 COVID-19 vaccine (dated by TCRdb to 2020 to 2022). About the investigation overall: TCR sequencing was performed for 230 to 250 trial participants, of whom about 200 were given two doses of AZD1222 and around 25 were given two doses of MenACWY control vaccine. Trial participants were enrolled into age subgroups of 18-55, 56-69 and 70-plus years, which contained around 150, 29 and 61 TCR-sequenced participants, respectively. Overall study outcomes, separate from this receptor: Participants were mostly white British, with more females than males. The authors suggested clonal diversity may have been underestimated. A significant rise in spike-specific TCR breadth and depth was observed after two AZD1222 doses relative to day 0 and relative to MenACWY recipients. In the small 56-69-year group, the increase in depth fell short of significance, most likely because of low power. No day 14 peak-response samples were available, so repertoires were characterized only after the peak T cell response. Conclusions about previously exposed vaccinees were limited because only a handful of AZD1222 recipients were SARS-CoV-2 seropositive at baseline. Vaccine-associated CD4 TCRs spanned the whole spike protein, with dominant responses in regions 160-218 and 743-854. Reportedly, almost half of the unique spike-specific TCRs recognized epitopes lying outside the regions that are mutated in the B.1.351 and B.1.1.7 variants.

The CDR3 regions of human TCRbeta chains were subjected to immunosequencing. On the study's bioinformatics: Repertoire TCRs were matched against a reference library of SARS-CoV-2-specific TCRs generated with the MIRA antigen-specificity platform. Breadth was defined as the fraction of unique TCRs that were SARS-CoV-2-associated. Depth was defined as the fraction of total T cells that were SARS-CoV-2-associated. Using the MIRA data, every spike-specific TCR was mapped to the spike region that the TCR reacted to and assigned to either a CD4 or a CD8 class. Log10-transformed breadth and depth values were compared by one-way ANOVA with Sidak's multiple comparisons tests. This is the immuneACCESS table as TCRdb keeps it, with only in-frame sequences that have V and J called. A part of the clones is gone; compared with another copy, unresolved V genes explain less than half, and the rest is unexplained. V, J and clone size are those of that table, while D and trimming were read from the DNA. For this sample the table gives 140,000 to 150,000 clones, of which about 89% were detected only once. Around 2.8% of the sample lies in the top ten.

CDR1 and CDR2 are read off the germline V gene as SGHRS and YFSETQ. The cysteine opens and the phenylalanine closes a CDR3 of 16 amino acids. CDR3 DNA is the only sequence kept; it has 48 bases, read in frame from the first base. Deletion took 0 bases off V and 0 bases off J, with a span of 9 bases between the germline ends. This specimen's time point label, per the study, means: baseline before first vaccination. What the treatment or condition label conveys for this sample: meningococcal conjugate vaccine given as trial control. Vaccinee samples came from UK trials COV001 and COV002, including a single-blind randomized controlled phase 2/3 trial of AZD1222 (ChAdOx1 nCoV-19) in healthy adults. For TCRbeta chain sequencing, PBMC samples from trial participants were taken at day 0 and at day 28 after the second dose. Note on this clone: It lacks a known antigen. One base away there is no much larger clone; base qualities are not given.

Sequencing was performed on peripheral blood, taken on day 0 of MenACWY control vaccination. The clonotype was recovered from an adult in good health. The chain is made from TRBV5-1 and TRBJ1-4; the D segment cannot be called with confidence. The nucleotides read TGCGCCAGCAGCTTGGGAGGGCAGTCAACTAATGAAAAACTGTTTTTT. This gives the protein CASSLGGQSTNEKLFF.